This T cell receptor beta chain was obtained from a study of human T cells and chemical hapten exposure. Study at large: From small differences in pooled library volume came most of the variation in per-sample TCR yields.

Germline CDR1 is MGHDK and CDR2 is SYGVNS. With V trimmed by 1 base and J by 1 base, 4 bases remained unmatched. The CDR3 covers 17 residues. The study, taken as a whole, reports: No shift was seen in TCRs above 1 in 1000 frequency with DPC sensitization.

Individual cDNA molecules received unique molecular identifiers in the library. Original methodology: Samples ranged from about 23,224 to 690,600 TCRs, with a median of approximately 100,000. TCRdb passed the RACE reads through MiXCR, listing each CDR3 protein once. TCRdb, rather than the study authors, made the V and J calls. The sample has 44,000 or so distinct CDR3 sequences; around 4% are singletons. Time point meaning: healthy volunteer bleed at 6 weeks. Unfractionated whole blood yielded the extracted total RNA. This clonotype was seen a few times. Its target is unknown. The chain carries TRBV25-1 and TRBJ1-5, with 10 bases fitting TRBD1. What was sequenced was whole blood. This clonotype originated in a human donor in good health. Some clones in this sample may be carry-over from other donors' samples. CDR3 nucleotide sequence: TGTGCCAGCAGTGAATCCGGGACAGGGGTGAGCAATCAGCCCCAGCATTTT. Protein: CASSESGTGVSNQPQHF. The full variable domain, in which reference TRBV25-1 and TRBJ1-5 provide the parts outside the CDR3, is EADIYQTPRYLVIGTGKKITLECSQTMGHDKMYWYQQDPGMELHLIHYSYGVNSTEKGDLSSESTVSRIRTEHFPLTLESARPSHTSQYLCASSESGTGVSNQPQHFGDGTRLSIL.